The clone carrying this T cell receptor beta chain was detected only once. This specimen belongs to a study of cytomegalovirus exposure and HLA in healthy donors. Researchers ran the PCR with 60 Vbeta and 13 Jbeta primers. This table comes from immunoSEQ multiplex PCR, and its TCRdb copy is limited to in-frame clones, with some not included. The sample has approximately 100,000 clones, about 80% seen once. Trimming removed 0 bases from V and 2 bases from J; junction bases left unmatched: 6. Germline CDR1 and CDR2: PRHDT and FYEKMQ (reference sequence). The CDR3 runs 16 residues. Sequenced: PBMCs. The chain links TRBV13 to TRBJ2-7; 8 bases match TRBD2. This sequence originates from a man aged 35 to 55 in good health and CMV-seronegative. The CDR3 coding sequence is TGTGCCAGCAGCTTAGGAGGGCGGGGGGCCGCCTACGAGCAGTACGTC. It codes for CASSLGGRGAAYEQYV.